The source of this T cell receptor (beta chain) is a study of blood T cell repertoires in COVID-19 (dated by TCRdb to the early 2020s). Describing the broader study: The collaborator samples originated in the United States, Italy and Spain and spanned the acute and convalescent phases of COVID-19. The repertoires were released in a freely available public database meant as a resource for research on the immune response to SARS-CoV-2. The prospective study material was composed of cDNA or gDNA derived from T cells, B-cell-depleted T cells, or PBMCs. Where HLA class I and class II types were available, the types were taken from metadata supplied by the sample provider, not from assay-based typing. The samples were drawn from the first 160 participants of the ongoing ImmuneRACE study and from over 950 subjects provided by 6 global collaborators. A de-identified subject ID, COVID-19 status, age in years and sex were almost always included in the sample metadata. Deeply sampled blood TCRbeta repertoires from subjects exposed to, actively infected with, or recovered from COVID-19 were included in the dataset. Points the paper makes about the study in general: The amount of clinical and demographic metadata varied by source and participant and was provided uncurated.

The immunoSEQ Assay, a bias-controlled multiplex PCR, was used to amplify TCRbeta CDR3 regions from genomic DNA. The published analysis was carried out like this. Nucleated cell counts per sample were estimated from amplification of reference gene primers within the assay. To quantify the absolute abundance of each unique TCRbeta CDR3 rearrangement, sequence reads were collapsed and filtered. For each sample, productive Simpson clonality was calculated as the square root of Simpson's diversity index over productive rearrangements. TCRdb stores this immuneACCESS table with in-frame sequences only. Part of the clones is absent; in the studies checked, under half of the shortfall reflects unresolved V genes, and no reason is known for the rest. Clone size and the V and J calls come from that table; the DNA yielded D and trimming. The sample table records under 200,000 clones; almost 85% of these occur just once. The ten biggest clones cover roughly 8% of the sample.

Samples from volunteer blood donors who had recovered from COVID-19 were contributed by a second Seattle source. Whole blood was collected in K2EDTA tubes by collaborating institutions according to the institutions' own protocols. Collaborator samples were shipped for TCRbeta analysis as frozen whole blood, isolated PBMCs, or DNA extracted from either sample type. This clone appeared a single time. There is no known antigen for this receptor. It has no much larger one-base neighbor in the sample; base qualities were not kept. Sequences SGHTA (CDR1) and FQGNSA (CDR2) are obtained from the germline V gene. The CDR3, cysteine through phenylalanine, is 16 amino acids long. Only CDR3 DNA is held: 48 bases, read in frame from base 1. The V and J ends are trimmed by 1 base and 0 bases, leaving 13 bases between them.

The sequence is built from TRBV7-2 and TRBJ2-7, with an unclear D gene assignment. This TCR derives from a man between 40 and 49 years old who had recovered from COVID-19. The sequenced material came from peripheral blood. CDR3 sequence: CASSLGFQQTSYEQYF. The DNA sequence is given as TGTGCCAGCAGCTTAGGCTTTCAACAAACCTCCTACGAGCAGTACTTC.